A single sample gave rise to the 9 T cell receptor beta chains below, sequenced in a study of blood T cell repertoires in COVID-19 (dated by TCRdb to about 2020). Library preparation used the immunoSEQ multiplex PCR assay. This immuneACCESS table, as held by TCRdb, lists in-frame sequences with V and J called but not all clones. Of the missing ones, under half trace to an unresolved V gene in checked studies; the others have no known cause. For this sample there are 150,000 or so clones; over 60% appear just once. The ten biggest clones cover around 1.5% of the sample. Material: peripheral blood. The receptor set was obtained from a man older than 75 with acute or convalescent COVID-19.

The gene calls are TRBV7-6 and TRBJ2-5; 9 nucleotides line up with TRBD2. The CDR3 has 15 amino acids. Germline CDR1 SGHVS, CDR2 FNYEAQ. Losses at the gene ends were 5 bases for V and 3 bases for J; bases not matched to a gene: 7. As DNA, the CDR3 is TGTGCCAGCAGCGGTCCGCGGGGGGGAAAAGAGACCCAGTACTTC. Amino acid sequence: CASSGPRGGKETQYF.

The V call is TRBV5-8, the J call TRBJ2-1; 9 nucleotides match TRBD2. J was trimmed by 4 bases and V by 0 bases; bases with no gene match: 5. The CDR3 loop spans 16 amino acids. The V gene's germline CDR1 is SGHTS and CDR2 YDEGEE. The CDR3 coding sequence is TGTGCCAGCAGCTTGGGCCGCGGGGGGGGGTACAATGAGCAGTTCTTC. Residues: CASSLGRGGGYNEQFF. The entire variable domain, with the rest obtained from reference TRBV5-8 and TRBJ2-1, is as follows: EAGVTQSPTHLIKTRGQQATLRCSPISGHTSVYWYQQALGLGLQFLLWYDEGEERNRGNFPPRFSGRQFPNYSSELNVNALELEDSALYLCASSLGRGGGYNEQFFGPGTRLTVL.

V is TRBV6-5 and J is TRBJ2-5; possible D gene TRBD2, 6 bases. The V end was cut by 5 bases, the J end by 1 base, with 8 bases between. The CDR3 covers 13 residues. Germline CDR1 and CDR2: MNHEY and SVGAGI. CDR3 nucleotides: TGTGCCAGCAGTCGGGACTTCCAAGAGACCCAGTACTTC. It is translated as CASSRDFQETQYF.

This clone is a singleton in its sample. The rearrangement links TRBV24-1 to TRBJ2-4, with a weak D call TRBD2 (5 bases). The V end lost 9 bases, the J end lost 3 bases, and 14 bases lay between the germline ends. This CDR3 is built from 14 residues. Germline assignment: CDR1 KGHDR and CDR2 SFDVKD. As DNA, the CDR3 is TGTGCCACCCCCCCGGGAACAGACAAAAACATTCAGTACTTC. This translates into CATPPGTDKNIQYF.

The CDR3 DNA reads as TGTGCCAGCAGTTCCCCGGGACAGGGTAACACCGGGGAGCTGTTTTTT. Translation: CASSSPGQGNTGELFF. The chain links TRBV28 to TRBJ2-2; 9 nucleotides agree with TRBD1. CDR3 length: 16 amino acids. V lost 4 bases and J lost 2; bases outside the gene matches: 5. Germline V gives CDR1 MDHEN, CDR2 SYDVKM.

The V call is TRBV11-3, the J call TRBJ2-1, with TRBD2 as a possible D gene (6 bases). Trimming shortened V by 1 base and J by 11 bases, and 21 bases separated the two germline ends. This CDR3 is built from 16 residues. Germline values: CDR1 SGHNT, CDR2 YENEEA. CDR3: CASSLVLEGPPSQQFF. CDR3 DNA: TGTGCCAGCAGCTTAGTTTTGGAGGGCCCACCCTCGCAGCAGTTCTTC.

This chain connects TRBV5-1 to TRBJ2-1; the D is unclear. V shed 1 base and J shed 8 bases, with 10 bases lying between them. The germline gives CDR1 SGHRS, CDR2 YFSETQ. The CDR3 sequence is 13 residues long. CDR3 sequence: CASSLTGQDEQFF. The CDR3 coding sequence is TGCGCCAGCAGCTTGACCGGTCAGGATGAGCAGTTCTTC.

J is TRBJ1-4 and V is TRBV30; possible D gene TRBD1, 5 bases. Trimming stripped 1 base from V and 8 bases from J, with 17 bases between. The CDR3 totals 15 residues. Germline V gives CDR1 GTSNPN, CDR2 SVGIG (reference sequence). The CDR3 nucleotides are TGTGCCTGGAGTGGCGTAAAGGGGCTGGGGGAAAAACTGTTTTTT. It codes for CAWSGVKGLGEKLFF.

This chain's CDR3 is CASSLGPRGDQPQHF. The CDR3 DNA follows: TGTGCCAGCAGCCTCGGCCCCAGGGGCGATCAGCCCCAGCATTTT. The genes are TRBV3-1 (or the pseudogene TRBV3-2) and TRBJ1-5, with D perhaps matching TRBD1 (6 bases). CDR3 length equals 15 residues. Trimming took 4 bases from V and 5 from J, leaving 15 bases between them. The germline V gene encodes CDR1 LGHDT and CDR2 YNNKEL (reference sequence).